This is a list of T cell receptor beta chains from one sample in a study of beta chain features in type 1 diabetes. The method was immunoSEQ multiplex PCR; TCRdb's version includes in-frame clones alone and lacks a portion of them. The table has some 150,000 clones, 8.5% to 12% seen once; the top ten hold roughly 1.4%. The sample comprised naive CD4+ T cells from blood. Receptors were obtained from a man younger than 35 in good health. CDR3s include the opening cysteine and the closing phenylalanine or tryptophan. D genes are given only for firm matches. Size tells how often a clone was seen (once, few, many) or the class of an expanded clone, and some rows leave it out.

J gene: TRBJ1-5
D gene: TRBD1
clone size: -
V gene: TRBV10-3
CDR3 protein: CAISELDRGFNSNQPQHF
CDR3 DNA: TGTGCCATCAGTGAGCTGGACAGGGGGTTCAATAGCAATCAGCCCCAGCATTTT

J gene: TRBJ2-7
D gene: TRBD1
clone size: few
V gene: TRBV19
CDR3 protein: CASSRQGSSSYEQYF
CDR3 DNA: TGTGCCAGTAGTAGACAGGGTTCTTCCAGCTACGAGCAGTACTTC

J gene: TRBJ1-4
D gene: -
clone size: few
V gene: TRBV11-2
CDR3 protein: CASSLLRDNEKLFF
CDR3 DNA: TGTGCCAGCAGCTTATTGAGGGATAATGAAAAACTGTTTTTT

J gene: TRBJ1-5
D gene: -
clone size: -
V gene: TRBV2
CDR3 protein: CASRGDGKSNQPQHF
CDR3 DNA: TGTGCCAGCAGGGGCGACGGGAAGAGCAATCAGCCCCAGCATTTT

J gene: TRBJ2-2
D gene: TRBD1
clone size: -
V gene: TRBV7-8
CDR3 protein: CASSRRQGTNTGELFF
CDR3 DNA: TGTGCCAGCAGTCGGAGACAGGGGACGAACACCGGGGAGCTGTTTTTT

J gene: TRBJ1-1
D gene: -
clone size: -
V gene: TRBV11-2
CDR3 protein: CASSFDRNTEAFF
CDR3 DNA: TGTGCCAGCAGCTTCGATAGGAACACTGAAGCTTTCTTT

J gene: TRBJ1-5
D gene: -
clone size: few
V gene: TRBV7-2
CDR3 protein: CASSAGFQPQHF
CDR3 DNA: TGTGCCAGCAGCGCCGGGTTTCAGCCCCAGCATTTT

J gene: TRBJ2-2
D gene: TRBD2
clone size: -
V gene: TRBV5-1
CDR3 protein: CASSEAGAYTGELFF
CDR3 DNA: TGCGCCAGCAGCGAAGCGGGGGCCTACACCGGGGAGCTGTTTTTT

J gene: TRBJ2-5
D gene: TRBD2
clone size: few
V gene: TRBV7-8
CDR3 protein: CASSFSGGAETQYF
CDR3 DNA: TGTGCCAGCAGCTTTAGCGGGGGGGCTGAGACCCAGTACTTC

J gene: TRBJ2-5
D gene: -
clone size: -
V gene: TRBV18
CDR3 protein: CASSLGQQETQYF
CDR3 DNA: TGTGCCAGCTCACTTGGACAGCAAGAGACCCAGTACTTC

J gene: TRBJ1-5
D gene: TRBD1
clone size: few
V gene: TRBV2
CDR3 protein: CASSWDRNSNQPQHF
CDR3 DNA: TGTGCCAGCAGTTGGGACAGAAATAGCAATCAGCCCCAGCATTTT

J gene: TRBJ2-2
D gene: TRBD2
clone size: -
V gene: TRBV9
CDR3 protein: CASSPRLAGENTGELFF
CDR3 DNA: TGTGCCAGCAGCCCCCGACTAGCGGGTGAGAACACCGGGGAGCTGTTTTTT

J gene: TRBJ1-2
D gene: -
clone size: few
V gene: TRBV7-2
CDR3 protein: CASSGGGQESLGYGYTF
CDR3 DNA: TGTGCCAGCAGCGGTGGGGGCCAAGAATCCCTGGGTTATGGCTACACCTTC

J gene: TRBJ2-1
D gene: TRBD1
clone size: -
V gene: TRBV5-6
CDR3 protein: CASSLGQGVYNEQFF
CDR3 DNA: TGTGCCAGCAGCTTAGGGCAGGGGGTATACAATGAGCAGTTCTTC

J gene: TRBJ1-5
D gene: -
clone size: -
V gene: TRBV19
CDR3 protein: CASSDDRFSNQPQHF
CDR3 DNA: TGTGCCAGTAGCGACGACAGGTTTAGCAATCAGCCCCAGCATTTT

J gene: TRBJ1-5
D gene: -
clone size: -
V gene: TRBV5-4
CDR3 protein: CASSLGQRSNQPQHF
CDR3 DNA: TGTGCCAGCAGCTTGGGACAGAGAAGTAATCAGCCCCAGCATTTT

J gene: TRBJ1-4
D gene: -
clone size: few
V gene: TRBV25-1
CDR3 protein: CASRTARNEKLFF
CDR3 DNA: TGTGCCAGTCGGACAGCCCGAAATGAAAAACTGTTTTTT

J gene: TRBJ2-5
D gene: -
clone size: few
V gene: TRBV2
CDR3 protein: CASIESSEETQYF
CDR3 DNA: TGTGCCAGCATTGAAAGCAGCGAAGAGACCCAGTACTTC

J gene: TRBJ2-5
D gene: TRBD2
clone size: -
V gene: TRBV7-3
CDR3 protein: CASSLGGGAVETQYF
CDR3 DNA: TGTGCCAGCAGCTTAGGCGGGGGGGCCGTGGAGACCCAGTACTTC

J gene: TRBJ2-3
D gene: -
clone size: few
V gene: TRBV7-9
CDR3 protein: CASSRRYDQVITQYF
CDR3 DNA: TGTGCCAGCAGCCGCCGTTATGATCAGGTTATTACGCAGTATTTT

J gene: TRBJ2-1
D gene: -
clone size: -
V gene: TRBV4-1
CDR3 protein: CASSQERDFPSYNEQFF
CDR3 DNA: TGCGCCAGCAGCCAAGAAAGGGACTTCCCATCCTACAATGAGCAGTTCTTC

J gene: TRBJ2-5
D gene: TRBD2
clone size: few
V gene: TRBV6-6
CDR3 protein: CASSYPSGKTGETQYF
CDR3 DNA: TGTGCCAGCAGTTATCCTAGCGGGAAAACGGGGGAGACCCAGTACTTC

J gene: TRBJ2-1
D gene: -
clone size: few
V gene: TRBV6-6
CDR3 protein: CASSPAGQTNDEQFF
CDR3 DNA: TGTGCCAGCAGTCCCGCGGGACAGACTAATGATGAGCAGTTCTTC

J gene: TRBJ2-1
D gene: -
clone size: -
V gene: TRBV7-9
CDR3 protein: CASSLGLAVYNEQFF
CDR3 DNA: TGTGCCAGCAGCTTAGGTTTAGCGGTATACAATGAGCAGTTCTTC

J gene: TRBJ2-1
D gene: TRBD2
clone size: -
V gene: TRBV9
CDR3 protein: CASSVAASGGYNEQFF
CDR3 DNA: TGTGCCAGCAGCGTAGCTGCTAGCGGGGGCTACAATGAGCAGTTCTTC

J gene: TRBJ2-7
D gene: -
clone size: few
V gene: TRBV21-1
CDR3 protein: CASRGSAGGNYEQYF
CDR3 DNA: TGTGCCAGCAGAGGATCCGCAGGGGGCAACTACGAGCAGTACTTC

J gene: TRBJ2-3
D gene: TRBD2
clone size: few
V gene: TRBV19
CDR3 protein: CASSTGLADTDTQYF
CDR3 DNA: TGTGCCAGTAGTACGGGACTAGCGGACACAGATACGCAGTATTTT

J gene: TRBJ1-1
D gene: -
clone size: -
V gene: TRBV7-2
CDR3 protein: CASSRSGGTEAFF
CDR3 DNA: TGTGCCAGCAGCCGTAGCGGGGGCACTGAAGCTTTCTTT

J gene: TRBJ2-7
D gene: -
clone size: many
V gene: TRBV4-3
CDR3 protein: CASSLLRDHTYEQYF
CDR3 DNA: TGCGCCAGCAGCCTCTTGCGGGACCACACCTACGAGCAGTACTTC

J gene: TRBJ1-4
D gene: -
clone size: few
V gene: TRBV28
CDR3 protein: CASSAPPGFLEKLFF
CDR3 DNA: TGTGCCAGCAGTGCCCCTCCAGGGTTTCTTGAAAAACTGTTTTTT

J gene: TRBJ2-1
D gene: -
clone size: -
V gene: TRBV7-2
CDR3 protein: CASSLIANEQFF
CDR3 DNA: TGTGCCAGCAGCTTAATAGCGAATGAGCAGTTCTTC

J gene: TRBJ2-3
D gene: TRBD2
clone size: -
V gene: TRBV6-6
CDR3 protein: CASSFTSGSTDTQYF
CDR3 DNA: TGTGCCAGCAGTTTCACTAGCGGTAGCACAGATACGCAGTATTTT

J gene: TRBJ2-7
D gene: TRBD2
clone size: few
V gene: TRBV29-1
CDR3 protein: CSVVRFPGGYEQYF
CDR3 DNA: TGCAGCGTTGTTCGGTTTCCGGGGGGCTACGAGCAGTACTTC

J gene: TRBJ2-3
D gene: TRBD1
clone size: -
V gene: TRBV19
CDR3 protein: CASRTGATDTQYF
CDR3 DNA: TGTGCCAGTAGAACAGGGGCCACAGATACGCAGTATTTT

J gene: TRBJ2-4
D gene: -
clone size: many
V gene: TRBV10-3
CDR3 protein: CAISAGLAKNIQYF
CDR3 DNA: TGTGCCATCAGTGCCGGACTAGCCAAAAACATTCAGTACTTC

J gene: TRBJ2-1
D gene: -
clone size: -
V gene: TRBV4-1
CDR3 protein: CASSQGAAGSYNEQFF
CDR3 DNA: TGCGCCAGCAGCCAAGGAGCGGCTGGCTCCTACAATGAGCAGTTCTTC

J gene: TRBJ2-1
D gene: -
clone size: many
V gene: TRBV5-4
CDR3 protein: CASSLVGTVSSYNEQFF
CDR3 DNA: TGTGCCAGCAGCTTGGTAGGTACAGTGAGCTCCTACAATGAGCAGTTCTTC

J gene: TRBJ1-2
D gene: TRBD1
clone size: -
V gene: TRBV28
CDR3 protein: CASTRVDRDYGYTF
CDR3 DNA: TGTGCCAGCACCCGAGTTGACAGGGACTATGGCTACACCTTC

J gene: TRBJ2-3
D gene: -
clone size: few
V gene: TRBV30
CDR3 protein: CAFRTSPDTQYF
CDR3 DNA: TGTGCCTTCCGGACATCCCCAGATACGCAGTATTTT

J gene: TRBJ1-5
D gene: TRBD1
clone size: -
V gene: TRBV2
CDR3 protein: CASSAGQGAQNQPQHF
CDR3 DNA: TGTGCCAGCAGTGCGGGACAGGGGGCACAAAATCAGCCCCAGCATTTT

J gene: TRBJ1-2
D gene: TRBD1
clone size: -
V gene: TRBV28
CDR3 protein: CASRPGDSRNYGYTF
CDR3 DNA: TGTGCCAGCAGACCGGGGGACAGCCGTAACTATGGCTACACCTTC

J gene: TRBJ2-7
D gene: -
clone size: -
V gene: TRBV5-4
CDR3 protein: CASSQRDIYEQYF
CDR3 DNA: TGTGCCAGCAGCCAAAGGGACATCTACGAGCAGTACTTC

J gene: TRBJ2-3
D gene: TRBD1
clone size: few
V gene: TRBV27
CDR3 protein: CASSPRGRTDTQYF
CDR3 DNA: TGTGCCAGCAGCCCCAGGGGGCGCACAGATACGCAGTATTTT

J gene: TRBJ2-5
D gene: TRBD2
clone size: -
V gene: TRBV5-1
CDR3 protein: CASSPGLAGVQETQYF
CDR3 DNA: TGCGCCAGCAGCCCGGGACTAGCGGGGGTCCAAGAGACCCAGTACTTC

J gene: TRBJ2-1
D gene: -
clone size: -
V gene: TRBV7-3
CDR3 protein: CASSLTGAYNEQFF
CDR3 DNA: TGTGCCAGCAGCTTAACGGGAGCGTACAATGAGCAGTTCTTC

J gene: TRBJ2-3
D gene: -
clone size: few
V gene: TRBV5-1
CDR3 protein: CASRPATDTQYF
CDR3 DNA: TGCGCCAGCAGGCCAGCGACAGATACGCAGTATTTT